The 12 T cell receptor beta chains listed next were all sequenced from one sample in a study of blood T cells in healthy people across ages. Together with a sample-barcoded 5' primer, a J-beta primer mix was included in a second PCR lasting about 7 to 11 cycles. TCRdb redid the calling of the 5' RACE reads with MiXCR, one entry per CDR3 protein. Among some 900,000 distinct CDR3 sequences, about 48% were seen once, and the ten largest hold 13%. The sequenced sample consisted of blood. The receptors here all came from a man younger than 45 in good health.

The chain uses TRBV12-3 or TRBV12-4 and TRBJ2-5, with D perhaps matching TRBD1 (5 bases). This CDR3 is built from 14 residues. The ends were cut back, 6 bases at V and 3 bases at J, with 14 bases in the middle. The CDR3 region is CASSPRGAKETQYF. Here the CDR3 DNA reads TGTGCCAGCAGCCCAAGGGGTGCGAAAGAGACCCAGTACTTC.

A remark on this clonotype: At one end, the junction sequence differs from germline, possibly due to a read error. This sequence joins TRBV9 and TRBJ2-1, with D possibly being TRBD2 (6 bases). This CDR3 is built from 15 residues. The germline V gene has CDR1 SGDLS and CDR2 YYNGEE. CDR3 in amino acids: CASNVAQGGLNEQFF. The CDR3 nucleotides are TGTGCCAGCAACGTAGCGCAGGGAGGATTGAATGAGCAGTTCTTC.

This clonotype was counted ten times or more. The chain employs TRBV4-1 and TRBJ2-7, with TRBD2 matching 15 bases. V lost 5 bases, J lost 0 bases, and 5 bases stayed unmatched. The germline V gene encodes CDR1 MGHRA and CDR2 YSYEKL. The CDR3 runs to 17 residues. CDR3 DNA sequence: TGCGCCAGCAGCTCCGGGACTAGCGGGGGGCTCTCCTACGAGCAGTACTTC. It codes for CASSSGTSGGLSYEQYF.

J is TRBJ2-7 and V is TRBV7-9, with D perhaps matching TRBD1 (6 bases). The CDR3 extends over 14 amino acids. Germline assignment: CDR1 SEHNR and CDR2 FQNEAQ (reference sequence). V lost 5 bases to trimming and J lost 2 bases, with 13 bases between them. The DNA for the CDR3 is TGTGCCAGCAGCGCCCAGGGGATTACCTACGAGCAGTACTTC. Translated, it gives CASSAQGITYEQYF.

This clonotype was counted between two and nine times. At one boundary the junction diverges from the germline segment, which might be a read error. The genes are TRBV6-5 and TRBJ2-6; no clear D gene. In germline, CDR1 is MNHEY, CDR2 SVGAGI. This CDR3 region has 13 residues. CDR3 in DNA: TGTGCCAGCCGTTACTCTGGGGCCAACGTCCTGACTTTC. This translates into CASRYSGANVLTF.

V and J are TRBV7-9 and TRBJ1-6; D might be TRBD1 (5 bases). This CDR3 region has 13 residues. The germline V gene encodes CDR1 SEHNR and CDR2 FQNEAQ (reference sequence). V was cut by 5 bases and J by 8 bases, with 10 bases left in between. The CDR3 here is CASSNEGHSPLHF. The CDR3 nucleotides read TGTGCCAGCAGCAACGAGGGGCATTCACCCCTCCACTTT.

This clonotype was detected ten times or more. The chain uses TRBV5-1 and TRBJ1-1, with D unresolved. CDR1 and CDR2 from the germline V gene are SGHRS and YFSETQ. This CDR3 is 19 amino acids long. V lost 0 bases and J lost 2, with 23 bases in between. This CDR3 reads CASSLAYSRSQMSNTEAFF. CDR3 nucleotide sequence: TGCGCCAGCAGCTTGGCTTACAGCAGGTCCCAGATGAGTAACACTGAAGCTTTCTTT.

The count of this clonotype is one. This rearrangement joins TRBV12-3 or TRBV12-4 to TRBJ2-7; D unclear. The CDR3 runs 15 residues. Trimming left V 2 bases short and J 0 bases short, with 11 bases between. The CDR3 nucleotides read TGTGCCAGCAGTTTATCACAGCTAAACTCCTACGAGCAGTACTTC. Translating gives CASSLSQLNSYEQYF.

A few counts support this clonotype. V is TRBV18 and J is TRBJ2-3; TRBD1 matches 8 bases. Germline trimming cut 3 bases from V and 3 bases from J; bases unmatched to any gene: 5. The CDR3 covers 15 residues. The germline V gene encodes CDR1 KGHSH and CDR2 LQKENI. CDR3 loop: CASSPQGAGTDTQYF. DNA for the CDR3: TGTGCCAGCTCACCGCAGGGGGCAGGAACAGATACGCAGTATTTT.

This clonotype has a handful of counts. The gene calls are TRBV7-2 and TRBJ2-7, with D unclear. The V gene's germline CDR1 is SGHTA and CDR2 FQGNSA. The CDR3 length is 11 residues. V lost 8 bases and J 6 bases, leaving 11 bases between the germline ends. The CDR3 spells CASVAYSEQYF. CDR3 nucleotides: TGTGCCAGCGTTGCTTACTCCGAGCAGTACTTC.

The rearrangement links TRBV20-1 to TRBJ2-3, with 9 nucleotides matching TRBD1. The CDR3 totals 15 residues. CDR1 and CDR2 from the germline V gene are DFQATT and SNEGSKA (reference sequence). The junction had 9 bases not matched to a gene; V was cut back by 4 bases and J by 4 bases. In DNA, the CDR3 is TGCAGTGCTACCAGGGACAGGGAAGTGGCAGATACGCAGTATTTT. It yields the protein CSATRDREVADTQYF.

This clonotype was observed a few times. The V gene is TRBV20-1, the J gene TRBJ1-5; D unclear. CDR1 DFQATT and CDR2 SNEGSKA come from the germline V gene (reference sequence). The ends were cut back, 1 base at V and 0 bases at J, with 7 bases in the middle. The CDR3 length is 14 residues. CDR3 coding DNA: TGCAGTGCTAGAGGATCGTATAGCAATCAGCCCCAGCATTTT. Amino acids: CSARGSYSNQPQHF.